This T cell receptor (beta chain) was recorded in a study of OX40 agonist ivuxolimab in advanced cancers. General notes on the study: Ivuxolimab was a fully human IgG2 agonistic monoclonal antibody targeting the costimulatory receptor OX40 (CD134). A male proportion of under 85% and a mean age of approximately 55 years, ranging from about 20 to 80, were recorded for the dose-escalation cohort. The paper covers the monotherapy dose-escalation part of the phase I ivuxolimab trial, which included N of about 56 patients. Three dose-escalation patients achieved partial responses, one with hepatocellular carcinoma and two with cutaneous melanoma. Intravenous ivuxolimab was administered to patients every 2 weeks at six dose levels: 0.01, 0.1, 0.3, 1.5, 3 and 10 mg/kg. Patients were allowed to have had prior anti-PD-1, anti-PD-L1 or anti-CTLA-4 therapy, and approximately 40% of the dose-escalation patients had previously received checkpoint inhibitors. Of the approximately 53 patients in dose escalation, 19 had hepatocellular carcinoma, some 15 had melanoma, 9 had renal cell carcinoma and 9 had head and neck cancer. The point of sequencing TCRbeta in the periphery was to test whether ivuxolimab changed TCR sequence diversity and drove clonal T-cell expansion.

According to the germline V gene, CDR1 reads SGHRS and CDR2 reads YFSETQ. V is clipped by 0 bases and J by 6 bases, and the sequence between their germline boundaries is 19 bases long. The CDR3 starts with the cysteine, ends with the phenylalanine, and has 16 residues. The DNA shown is the 48-base CDR3, in frame from base 1. Genomic DNA was isolated from the sorted cells so that the TCRbeta CDR3 region could be sequenced. The immunoSEQ Assay was used to sequence the TCRbeta CDR3 regions. TCRdb took this table from immuneACCESS and kept in-frame rearrangements with V and J called. Such tables lack part of the clones; where checked against another copy, unresolved V genes explain under half of the gap, and the rest is unexplained. This sample is represented by approximately 70,000 clones; over 75% of them were singletons. The biggest ten clones account for about 5.1% of the sample. Patients with a history of autoimmune disease or receiving systemic immunosuppression were excluded from the trial. Peripheral blood for TCR sequencing was collected from all dose cohorts at baseline, on cycle 4 day 1, and on cycle 7 day 1. The samples were drawn from a first-in-human, open-label, multicenter phase I dose-escalation trial of ivuxolimab. Adults with locally advanced or metastatic head and neck squamous cell, hepatocellular, melanoma or renal cell carcinoma were enrolled in the trial. Before TCR sequencing, CD4+ T cells and CD8+ T cells were sorted from peripheral blood as separate populations.

As to this clone: This clone's antigen is unknown. Base qualities are not recorded, but no much larger clone differs from it by a single base.

Overall study outcomes, separate from this receptor: At doses of 0.1 to 3.0 mg/kg, clonal expansion of both CD4+ and CD8+ T cells in blood was seen between baseline and week 6. Low levels of normalized T-cell clonal expansion were also seen in some patients who did not respond. After ivuxolimab, CD8+ T cells had more expanded clones than CD4+ T cells on average. In partial responders in the 0.1-3.0 mg/kg groups, normalized peripheral clonal expansion was found to be among the lowest, especially among CD8+ T cells. Which antigens the clonally expanded peripheral T cells were specific for was not determined.

Recombination linked TRBV5-1 to TRBJ2-7, and TRBD2 may be the D gene, going by 6 matching bases. The receptor comes from an adult with an advanced solid tumor such as melanoma, head and neck, liver or kidney cancer. This specimen consisted of CD4+ or CD8+ T cells sorted from blood, obtained in a trial of the OX40 agonist ivuxolimab. CDR3 loop: CASSLAYTTGAPEQYF. The DNA sequence is as follows: TGCGCCAGCAGCTTGGCTTACACAACGGGAGCCCCCGAGCAGTACTTC.